This T cell receptor beta chain stems from a study of CD8+ T cells in alopecia areata. This clone turned up a few times. RNA was isolated and reverse transcribed to cDNA, the sequencing template. Assay used: immunoSEQ multiplex PCR; TCRdb lists only in-frame clones, some missing. The table lists 150,000 to 200,000 clones, about three fifths of them singletons, with approximately 4.3% in the top ten. The length of the CDR3 is 14 residues. Germline V gives CDR1 SGHTA, CDR2 FQGNSA. V lost 3 bases and J lost 5, with 13 bases in between. The TCR comes from a human donor in good health. V usage is TRBV7-2 and J usage is TRBJ1-1; D possibly corresponds to TRBD1 (5 bases). The sequenced sample was CD4+ T cells sorted from blood. The CDR3 spells CASSLKGKDTEAFF. Here the CDR3 DNA reads TGTGCCAGCAGCTTGAAGGGGAAGGATACTGAAGCTTTCTTT.